This T cell receptor beta chain is drawn from a study of blood T cells in healthy people across ages (dated by TCRdb to the mid-2010s). Background for the entire study: In model experiments, roughly one uniquely barcoded TCR beta cDNA molecule per two T cells was captured by template switching. The study measured age-related changes in TCR beta repertoire diversity using deep sequencing normalized with unique cDNA molecular identifiers. Four age groups were formed from the donors: young (average about 17 years), middle-aged (more than 35), aged (under 70) and long-lived (around 80). To avoid experimental bias, donors of different ages were randomly spread across the sequencing lanes. The study analyzed two additional independent replicas of 1 million unique cDNA reads from the same blood draw for two donors, one aged 18 to 30 and one aged 80 or older.

Systemically healthy Caucasian individuals from Russia, 35 to 40 in total and aged 6 to 90 years, were included as donors. About 10 milliliters of peripheral blood were collected from each donor into EDTA-treated Vacutainer tubes. Ficoll-Paque density-gradient centrifugation was used to isolate PBMCs, with at least 7 million per sample. Total RNA was extracted from PBMCs with Trizol reagent, with at least 6 micrograms obtained per sample. Naive CD45RAhigh/CD27high T cell percentages were measured by flow cytometry on a PBMC aliquot from every donor. With regard to this clonotype: The clone's antigen remains unknown. Base-call qualities are not available, and no considerably larger clone is one nucleotide away.

The paper's findings and limits, for the study overall: Compared with the aged group, more naive CD4+ T cells, fewer expanded clones and increased TCR diversity were shown by the long-lived group, suggesting age selection. Observed TCR beta diversity correlated strongly with the percentage of naive T cells measured by flow cytometry. Donor CMV infection status was unknown, potentially confounding age-related changes in expanded clonotypes. Conclusive comparison of naive and antigen-experienced compartments was prevented by the profiling of bulk unsorted PBMCs. Observed TCR beta diversity per million T cells fell roughly linearly with age, and a significant reduction was already apparent by age about 38. Estimates of total diversity based on one million sequenced T cells were regarded as lower bounds and as underestimates.

Libraries were built with 5' RACE. The data were produced on an Illumina HiSeq 2500. A second PCR of roughly 7 to 11 cycles was performed with a sample-barcoded 5' primer and a J-beta primer mix. Each TCR beta cDNA molecule received a unique molecular identifier from a template-switch 5' adaptor carrying 12 random nucleotides. Each sample yielded at least 2.5 million CDR3-containing paired-end reads. The Mint cDNA synthesis kit, primed by a TRBC-specific oligonucleotide, was used to synthesize first-strand cDNA from all RNA. Following uracil-DNA glycosylase treatment, all cDNA underwent a first 18-cycle PCR with the universal primers M1SS and BC2_uni_R. From the authors' description of their analysis: Normalization of each sample was performed by random selection of 1 million high-quality reads, each carrying a distinct molecular identifier. Instead of being binned into consensus sequences, reads with shared molecular identifiers were discarded. MiTCR, run with a Q25 quality threshold and the strictest error-elimination algorithm, handled CDR3 identification, clonotype clustering and error correction. Lower-bound total TCR beta diversity was estimated with a nonparametric unseen species model using Euler transformation. In TCRdb, the public reads were trimmed at Q25 with fastp and aligned with MiXCR, with productive beta chains retained. Every entry covers one CDR3 protein and lists the most common genes and DNA from its rows. V and J calls and clone size were set by TCRdb, not the authors. For this sample there are about 640,000 distinct CDR3 sequences; roughly 53% appear just once. Approximately 40% of the sample is taken by the ten largest.

As encoded in the germline V gene, CDR1 is SQVTM while CDR2 is ANQGSEA. The CDR3 sequence holds 14 residues, the cysteine and phenylalanine included. Only the CDR3 portion is preserved as DNA: 42 bases, with reading frame beginning at the first base. V trim: 7 bases; J trim: 4 bases; unmatched bases: 10. Source material: blood. The receptor chain draws on TRBV29-1 and TRBJ2-3; a stretch of 8 junction bases matches TRBD1. This TCR was sampled from a man aged 60 to 75 in good health. The DNA is as follows: TGCAGCGCCTCGGACAGGGTCAGGGCAGATACGCAGTATTTT. Its product reads: CSASDRVRADTQYF.